Listed below are T cell receptor beta chains from one sample, sequenced in a study of T cell responses to AZD1222 COVID-19 vaccine. TCRdb keeps only in-frame clones here, not all; method: immunoSEQ multiplex PCR. The sample holds roughly 140,000 clones, 90% seen once. The specimen was peripheral blood, collected on day 0 of AZD1222 vaccination. The receptors derive from an adult in good health. Each CDR3 is given with its conserved first and last residue. A D gene is named only where the DNA matches it firmly. Expanded clones are given a class, and other clones once, few, many or no size at all.

abundance	d_gene	len	v_gene	j_gene	CDR3aa	CDR3nt
.	.	13	TRBV6-5	TRBJ1-2	CASSYLDRSGYTF	TGTGCCAGCAGTTACCTCGACAGAAGTGGCTACACCTTC
.	.	14	TRBV24-1	TRBJ1-2	CATSGTEANYGYTF	TGTGCCACCAGTGGGACAGAGGCCAACTATGGCTACACCTTC
.	.	13	TRBV27	TRBJ2-5	CASSRFSGETQYF	TGTGCCAGCAGTAGATTTTCGGGAGAGACCCAGTACTTC
.	.	15	TRBV6-2/TRBV6-3	TRBJ2-7	CASSSLGSPPNEQYF	TGTGCCAGCAGTTCGTTAGGGTCTCCTCCCAACGAGCAGTACTTC
.	.	12	TRBV29-1	TRBJ1-1	CSVLQGNTEAFF	TGCAGCGTCTTACAGGGAAACACTGAAGCTTTCTTT
.	.	13	TRBV2	TRBJ1-2	CASSLEEPYGYTF	TGTGCCAGCAGTCTTGAGGAACCCTATGGCTACACCTTC
.	.	15	TRBV7-8	TRBJ2-7	CASSVLTTGNYEQYF	TGTGCCAGCAGCGTACTGACAACCGGGAACTACGAGCAGTACTTC
once	TRBD1	13	TRBV7-3	TRBJ2-5	CASSLQGEETQYF	TGTGCCAGCAGCTTACAGGGGGAAGAGACCCAGTACTTC
.	.	13	TRBV3-1/TRBV3-2	TRBJ2-7	CASRDSLTYEQYF	TGTGCCAGCAGAGACAGCTTAACCTACGAGCAGTACTTC
.	TRBD1	15	TRBV5-4	TRBJ1-6	CASSPRQGKNSPLHF	TGTGCCAGCAGCCCCCGACAGGGAAAGAATTCACCCCTCCACTTT
.	TRBD1	14	TRBV19	TRBJ2-7	CASSITGQGTEQYF	TGTGCCAGTAGTATAACGGGACAGGGGACCGAGCAGTACTTC
.	.	15	TRBV2	TRBJ2-7	CASSEARQGIYEQYF	TGTGCCAGCAGTGAAGCCCGTCAGGGGATCTACGAGCAGTACTTC
.	TRBD2	13	TRBV6-2/TRBV6-3	TRBJ2-7	CASSNSGRVEQYF	TGTGCCAGCAGTAACAGCGGGAGGGTCGAGCAGTACTTC
.	.	13	TRBV9	TRBJ2-3	CASSVAGLAEQYF	TGTGCCAGCAGCGTAGCAGGTTTAGCCGAGCAGTATTTT
.	TRBD1	14	TRBV6-5	TRBJ2-1	CASRVDRGWNEQFF	TGTGCCAGCAGGGTGGACAGGGGGTGGAATGAGCAGTTCTTC
.	.	13	TRBV27	TRBJ1-2	CASSFLRNYGYTF	TGTGCCAGCAGTTTCCTGCGGAACTATGGCTACACCTTC
few	.	14	TRBV11-1	TRBJ2-7	CASSFYKDTREQYF	TGTGCCAGCAGCTTTTATAAGGACACTCGCGAGCAGTACTTC
.	.	15	TRBV5-6	TRBJ2-1	CASSLGQWIYNEQFF	TGTGCCAGCAGCTTGGGACAGTGGATTTACAATGAGCAGTTCTTC
.	.	13	TRBV7-2	TRBJ1-6	CASSLRRNSPLHF	TGTGCCAGCAGCTTAAGGCGGAATTCACCCCTCCACTTT
.	.	12	TRBV7-2	TRBJ2-1	CASSLVGTEQFF	TGTGCCAGCAGCTTAGTCGGCACTGAGCAGTTCTTC
.	TRBD1	15	TRBV7-3	TRBJ1-2	CASSLTAGGFYGYTF	TGTGCCAGCAGCTTAACGGCAGGGGGATTCTATGGCTACACCTTC
once	.	14	TRBV10-2	TRBJ1-5	CASSDGAFNQPQHF	TGCGCCAGCAGTGACGGGGCCTTCAATCAGCCCCAGCATTTT
.	.	15	TRBV30	TRBJ1-3	CAWSRNTGSGNTIYF	TGTGCCTGGAGTCGAAATACAGGTTCAGGAAACACCATATATTTT